What follows describes a single T cell receptor (beta chain). This sample was taken from a study of blood T cell repertoires in COVID-19. About the research overall: Nucleic acid was either cDNA or gDNA, and it came from T cells, B-cell-depleted T cells, or PBMCs.

As handled by the study authors: Counts of nucleated cells, estimated from reference gene primer amplification, were obtained. Only in-frame clones appear in the TCRdb table, and some are missing; sequencing was by immunoSEQ multiplex PCR. V and J calls plus clone size are reproduced from that table; the DNA served to infer D and trimming. The data hold 130,000 to 150,000 clones, with 87% observed a single time. Germline V gives CDR1 LGHDT, CDR2 YNNKEL (reference sequence). This CDR3 region has 12 residues. The V segment lost 5 bases and the J segment 10 bases; nucleotides outside the gene matches: 5.

This sequence was found in a man aged 50 to 60 who had recovered from COVID-19. The sequenced material came from peripheral blood. The chain links TRBV3-1 (or the pseudogene TRBV3-2) to TRBJ2-1; 7 bases match TRBD2. For the CDR3, the DNA is TGTGCCAGCAGCATTATGGGGGGGGAGCAGTTCTTC. It specifies CASSIMGGEQFF.